This TCR beta chain came from a study of regulatory T cells in long-lasting Graves disease. Study-wide results and limits: Repertoires from persistent disease leaned toward TRBV28, TRBJ1-2 and TRBJ2-5.

Library construction for TCR beta used iRepertoire HTBI primers and Arm-PCR of CDR3 regions. A single record per CDR3 protein comes from TCRdb applying MiXCR to the multiplex PCR reads. This table has about 540,000 distinct CDR3 sequences, approximately 13% appearing once. The CDR3 consists of 13 residues. V lost 6 bases, J lost 11 bases, and 14 bases stayed unmatched. Germline V gene lookup returns CDR1 SQVTM and CDR2 ANQGSEA. This clonotype was seen many times. What it binds is not known. Specified time point: newly diagnosed GD, antithyroid drugs for less than 3 months. The TCR library was made from RNA that had been extracted from PBMCs in TRIzol. Patient provenance is recorded as an endocrinology department in Xi'an, China. The same data also contributed to another study, on T cells in Graves' hyperthyroidism and ophthalmopathy. This second report adds: Classification by a 13 V-J model distinguished ophthalmopathy from stable hyperthyroidism.

The sequences come from peripheral blood mononuclear cells (PBMCs), collected at new diagnosis, from a patient treated with antithyroid drugs. The V gene is TRBV29-1, the J gene TRBJ1-1, with 8 bases aligning to TRBD1. The clonotype comes from a man younger than 40 with Graves disease. For the CDR3, the DNA is TGCAGCGTGTGGACAGGGACCTTCAACGCGGCTTTCTTT. It is translated as CSVWTGTFNAAFF.